This entry lists 11 T cell receptor beta chains sequenced from one sample in a study of blood T cell repertoires in COVID-19. The table came from immunoSEQ multiplex PCR; TCRdb's copy has only in-frame clones and leaves some out. Seen here are 200,000 to 250,000 clones, about 90% observed once, and the top ten hold approximately 3.3%. Sequencing used PBMCs or T cells enriched from blood (not recorded which). These TCRs come from a woman aged 45-65 years in a cohort exposed to, infected with or recovered from COVID-19 (not recorded which).

The chain couples TRBV19 to TRBJ2-3; 7 bases line up with TRBD2. The germline CDR1 and CDR2 sequences are LNHDA and SQIVND (reference sequence). V lost 2 bases to trimming and J lost 1 base; unmatched junction nucleotides: 3. The CDR3 is 15 residues long. As DNA, the CDR3 is TGTGCCAGTAGTATAAGGGAGGGAGGCACAGATACGCAGTATTTT. Protein: CASSIREGGTDTQYF.

The genes are TRBV2 and TRBJ1-5; TRBD1 matches at 8 bases. Germline V gene data show CDR1 as SNHLY and CDR2 as FYNNEI. Trimming removed 6 bases from V and 7 bases from J; junction bases left unmatched: 11. The CDR3 totals 15 residues. This CDR3 is CASSSIRGLEQPQHF. CDR3 bases: TGTGCCAGCAGCTCCATCAGGGGGCTGGAACAGCCCCAGCATTTT.

The chain is built from TRBV28 and TRBJ2-5; the match to TRBD1 covers 7 bases. Looked up from germline, CDR1 is MDHEN and CDR2 is SYDVKM. The CDR3 sequence is 14 residues long. J gave up 3 bases and V 4 bases, and 5 bases lay outside the gene matches. CDR3 nucleotide sequence: TGTGCCAGCAGTTCGGGACAGTCTAAAGAGACCCAGTACTTC. Protein product: CASSSGQSKETQYF.

In its sample, this clone was seen once. The J gene is TRBJ1-6, the V gene TRBV11-2; perhaps TRBD1 as D (5 bases). The CDR3 totals 17 residues. Trimming took off 3 bases at V and 3 bases at J, with 15 bases between the two ends. In germline, CDR1 is SGHAT, CDR2 FQNNGV. This CDR3 is CASSFVSGPGYNSPLHF. CDR3 DNA: TGTGCCAGCAGCTTCGTCTCAGGGCCGGGCTATAATTCACCCCTCCACTTT.

The chain links TRBV5-4 to TRBJ2-3; D not certain. Trimming removed 2 bases from V and 4 bases from J, with 5 bases in between. The CDR3 is 12 amino acids. Looked up from germline, CDR1 is SGHNT and CDR2 is YYREEE (reference sequence). The CDR3 sequence is CASSFFSDTQYF. In nucleotides, the CDR3 is TGTGCCAGCAGCTTCTTCTCAGATACGCAGTATTTT.

The CDR3 is CASSQTRTSGAYEQYF. For the CDR3, the DNA is TGCGCCAGCAGTCAAACTAGGACTAGCGGGGCCTACGAGCAGTACTTC. The V call is TRBV5-1, the J call TRBJ2-7, with TRBD2 identical over 12 bases. V dropped 5 bases and J dropped 2; count of bases not matched to a gene: 8. Germline CDR1 SGHRS, CDR2 YFSETQ. This CDR3 has 16 amino acids.

The V gene is TRBV9, the J gene TRBJ1-1; 8 positions agree with TRBD1. The CDR3 is 17 amino acids. CDR1 and CDR2 (germline): SGDLS, YYNGEE. J was trimmed by 4 bases and V by 0 bases; bases with no gene match: 11. The CDR3, as DNA: TGTGCCAGCAGCGTAGGATCAGGGGGCGCTGGGGGCACTGAAGCTTTCTTT. It encodes CASSVGSGGAGGTEAFF.

The chain uses TRBV5-5 and TRBJ2-7, with 9 bases fitting TRBD2. CDR1 SGHKS and CDR2 YYEKEE come from the germline V gene (reference sequence). CDR3 length equals 14 residues. V shed 3 bases, J shed 6 bases, and the junction held 7 bases outside the gene matches. The CDR3 region is CASSSWGGGGEQYF. The CDR3 nucleotides read TGTGCCAGCAGCTCCTGGGGCGGGGGGGGCGAGCAGTACTTC.

The chain has TRBV19 and TRBJ2-3; perhaps TRBD1 as D (5 bases). The CDR3 loop spans 16 amino acids. The germline gives CDR1 LNHDA, CDR2 SQIVND (reference sequence). The V end lost 5 bases, the J end lost 2 bases, and 17 bases lay between the germline ends. The CDR3 is CASSFTGERSTDTQYF. CDR3 DNA sequence: TGTGCCAGTAGTTTCACAGGCGAACGGTCCACAGATACGCAGTATTTT.

V gene TRBV25-1 combines with J gene TRBJ2-2, with D possibly TRBD2 on 7 matching bases. CDR3 length equals 17 residues. V was cut by 7 bases and J by 7 bases, with 25 bases left in between. The V gene's germline CDR1 is MGHDK and CDR2 SYGVNS. Written as DNA, the CDR3 is TGTGCCAGCACCCCGAATCGGGGGGCCGGATTTATCGGGGAGCTGTTTTTT. Translation: CASTPNRGAGFIGELFF.

The J gene is TRBJ2-1, the V gene TRBV3-1 (or the pseudogene TRBV3-2); tentative D call: TRBD2 (6 bases). Germline CDR1 LGHDT, CDR2 YNNKEL (reference sequence). V lost 5 bases, J lost 5 bases, and 19 bases lay in between. The CDR3 length is 16 residues. As DNA, the CDR3 is TGTGCCAGCAGCACCCCCGGGACTCAAGAAGACAATGAGCAGTTCTTC. The encoded protein is CASSTPGTQEDNEQFF.